This T cell receptor beta chain was retrieved from a study of blood T cell repertoires in COVID-19. The wider study: COVID-19 samples, acute and convalescent, were from the United States, Italy and Spain. PBMCs, B-cell-depleted T cells, or T cells provided the cDNA or gDNA that made up the material.

Trimming cost V 4 bases and J 4 bases, with 13 bases left between them. Germline V gives CDR1 MGHDK, CDR2 SYGVNS. The length of the CDR3 is 15 residues. Per the original methods: Quantification of nucleated cells was approximated via reference gene primer amplification. The protocol was immunoSEQ multiplex PCR, while the TCRdb copy is restricted to in-frame clones and leaves out a portion. The V and J calls and clone size come from that table; D and trimming were worked out from the DNA. Of about 210,000 clones listed, around 82% were seen once; the top ten hold more than 8%. The chain has TRBV25-1 and TRBJ2-2, with a tentative D call TRBD2 (6 bases). The TCR sequence derives from a woman between 50 and 59 years old with acute or convalescent COVID-19. Sequenced input: peripheral blood. CDR3 nucleotide sequence: TGTGCCAGCAGTGGTGGGGGGAGTGGCACCGGGGAGCTGTTTTTT. Protein sequence: CASSGGGSGTGELFF.